The 32 T cell receptor beta chains in this list originate from one sample, sequenced in a study of tumor-infiltrating lymphocytes in primary liver carcinoma. Starting material for RNA and DNA co-extraction consisted of roughly 20-34 mg of unsorted bulk tissue. A primer in the constant region served to generate TCR beta cDNA from roughly 520 ng of total RNA. Three nested multiplex PCR rounds of slightly modified ARM-PCR generated TCR beta libraries. Use of TRBV1-TRBV30 forward primers with a C-beta reverse primer characterized the first two PCR rounds, which lasted around 9 cycles each. TCRdb used MiXCR to reprocess the multiplex PCR reads, holding one entry per CDR3 protein. The sample holds over 100,000 distinct CDR3 sequences, around 70% seen once. Sample: tumor-adjacent normal liver tissue. The receptor source for this set is a woman aged 60 to 75 with primary liver carcinoma and hepatitis B virus infection.

About this clonotype: Since the CDR3 does not end with the conserved phenylalanine or tryptophan, this likely comes from a read error. The rearrangement uses TRBV11-2 and TRBJ2-1; the D gene is possibly TRBD2 (7 bases). The CDR3 is 15 residues long. Germline CDR1 SGHAT, CDR2 FQNNGV. CDR3 amino acids: CASSHPDKGGNEQFL. As DNA, the CDR3 is TGTGCTAGCAGCCACCCCGACAAGGGGGGGAATGAGCAGTTCTTA.

This clonotype appeared a single time. This chain uses TRBV29-1 with TRBJ2-3; 7 bases agree with TRBD1. Looked up from germline, CDR1 is SQVTM and CDR2 is ANQGSEA. This CDR3 is built from 10 residues. CDR3 region: CSTGDGTRYF. The CDR3 DNA reads TGCAGTACAGGGGACGGTACACGGTATTTT.

A remark on this clonotype: Germline and junction disagree at one end, which may indicate a read error. J is TRBJ2-1 and V is TRBV5-5; tentatively, D is TRBD2 (6 bases). The CDR3 length is 15 residues. The V gene's germline CDR1 is SGHKS and CDR2 YYEKEE (reference sequence). Here the CDR3 DNA reads TGTGCCAGCAGCTTGCGCGGGGCTGAAGCCAATGAGCAATTCTTC. Its translation: CASSLRGAEANEQFF.

With regard to this clonotype: Given a much more abundant clone one base away, this may be a read error. This sequence joins TRBV28 and TRBJ2-5; no clear D gene. This CDR3 is 13 amino acids long. The germline V gene has CDR1 MDHEN and CDR2 SYDVKM. CDR3 amino acids: CASSRWAEDTQYF. CDR3 bases: TGTGCCAGCAGTCGGTGGGCTGAAGATACCCAGTACTTC.

The chain employs TRBV6-5 and TRBJ1-6, with a weak D call TRBD1 (6 bases). This CDR3 spans 17 amino acids. V gave up 9 bases and J gave up 7 bases, with 25 bases separating them. Germline V lookup: CDR1 MNHEY, CDR2 SVGAGI. As DNA, the CDR3 is TGTGCCAGTGGCCGCACCTACAGGGAAATAAGAAATTCACCCCTCCACTTT. Translated, it gives CASGRTYREIRNSPLHF.

With regard to this clonotype: The junction differs from germline at one of its ends, possibly a read error. The V gene is TRBV7-9, the J gene TRBJ2-1; the D gene is possibly TRBD2 (5 bases). The CDR3 covers 16 residues. CDR1 and CDR2 (germline): SEHNR, FQNEAQ (reference sequence). CDR3 in DNA: TGTGTCAGCAGCTTAGCGTTAGGGCGGTCCTACAATGAGCAGTTCTTC. It is translated as CVSSLALGRSYNEQFF.

This chain uses TRBV12-3 or TRBV12-4 with TRBJ2-7; D possibly corresponds to TRBD1 (6 bases). Trimming cost V 5 bases and J 5 bases, with 13 bases left between them. The CDR3 length is 13 residues. CDR3 protein: CASSKTDSNEQYF. Written as DNA, the CDR3 is TGTGCCAGCAGTAAGACGGACAGCAACGAGCAGTACTTC.

The chain recombines TRBV5-1 with TRBJ2-4; D is perhaps TRBD1 (6 bases). In germline, CDR1 is SGHRS, CDR2 YFSETQ. This CDR3 region has 15 residues. The V and J ends lost 5 bases and 7 bases respectively, with 19 bases between them. CDR3 sequence reads: CASRSEAGERNIQYF. CDR3 bases: TGCGCCAGCAGATCGGAGGCAGGGGAACGGAACATTCAGTACTTC.

Many counts were recorded for this clonotype. CDR3 nucleotide sequence: TGTGCCAGCAGCTCCTTCTCGACTAGTACAGATACGCAGTATTTT. It yields the protein CASSSFSTSTDTQYF. The gene calls are TRBV11-2 and TRBJ2-3; D might be TRBD2 (6 bases). CDR3 length equals 15 residues. V was shortened by 4 bases and J by 3 bases, with 14 bases between the two germline ends. Per the germline V gene, CDR1 is SGHAT and CDR2 is FQNNGV.

A word on this clonotype: A read error may produce the germline difference seen at one junction end. The chain joins TRBV7-9 to TRBJ2-7; D may be TRBD2 (6 bases). There are 15 residues in the CDR3. Germline assignment: CDR1 SEHNR and CDR2 FQNEAQ (reference sequence). DNA for the CDR3: TGTGCCAGCAGCTTAGCGGGGGGTTCTATCTACGAGCACTACTTC. Protein sequence: CASSLAGGSIYEHYF. Full variable domain (rest looked up from reference TRBV7-9 and TRBJ2-7): DTGVSQNPRHKITKRGQNVTFRCDPISEHNRLYWYRQTLGQGPEFLTYFQNEAQLEKSRLLSDRFSAERPKGSFSTLEIQRTEQGDSAMYLCASSLAGGSIYEHYFGPGTRLTVT.

The rearrangement links TRBV12-3 or TRBV12-4 to TRBJ2-3; 7 nucleotides line up with TRBD2. The CDR3 runs to 15 residues. V lost 7 bases to trimming and J lost 6 bases; unmatched junction nucleotides: 13. Here the CDR3 reads CASTIGGRAQDTQYF. The DNA for the CDR3 is TGTGCCAGCACTATAGGTGGGAGGGCACAGGATACGCAGTATTTT.

On this clonotype itself: A read error is possible here, since a much larger clone lies one base away. This chain links TRBV7-9 with TRBJ1-4; D gene uncertain. CDR1 is SEHNR, CDR2 FQNEAQ, per germline (reference sequence). The CDR3 is 15 residues long. CDR3 loop: CVSSLVRQKNEKLFF. The DNA for the CDR3 is TGTGTCAGCAGCTTAGTTCGGCAGAAGAATGAAAAACTGTTTTTT.

Notes on this clonotype: The junction shows a germline mismatch at one end, possibly a read error. This rearrangement joins TRBV6-5 to TRBJ1-2, with a possible D match to TRBD1 (5 bases). The CDR3 is 14 amino acids. The germline gives CDR1 MNHEY, CDR2 SVGAGI. CDR3 sequence (DNA): TGTGCCAACAGTTACTCGAGGGGAAACTATGGCTACAGCTTC. As protein: CANSYSRGNYGYSF.

This clonotype was seen only a few times. This chain joins TRBV7-9 and TRBJ1-1; D perhaps matches TRBD1 (5 bases). The CDR3 is 14 amino acids. Germline V gene lookup returns CDR1 SEHNR and CDR2 FQNEAQ (reference sequence). V was clipped by 7 bases and J by 4 bases, with 16 bases between them. The CDR3, as DNA: TGTGCCAGCATCCGGGTTGGGGACCTCACTGAAGCTTTCTTT. Translating it yields CASIRVGDLTEAFF.

This clonotype has just one count. The chain is built from TRBV9 and TRBJ2-7; 8 positions match TRBD2. This CDR3 is 18 amino acids long. The germline gives CDR1 SGDLS, CDR2 YYNGEE. V shed 0 bases, J shed 2 bases, and the junction held 13 bases outside the gene matches. The CDR3 DNA reads TGTGCCAGCAGCGTAGCCCCCTCAACTAGCGGTGCTCCCTACGAGCAGTACTTC. Amino acids: CASSVAPSTSGAPYEQYF.

Notes on this clonotype: A read error may explain this, as a much larger clone is one base away. The chain combines TRBV7-9 with TRBJ1-2; D perhaps matches TRBD1 (5 bases). V dropped 2 bases and J dropped 4 bases, with 11 bases sitting between them. The V gene's germline CDR1 is SEHNR and CDR2 FQNEAQ (reference sequence). The CDR3 has 14 amino acids. CDR3 loop: CASSLSRVFYGYTF. CDR3 bases: TGTGCCAGCAGCTTATCCAGGGTTTTCTATGGCTACACCTTC. The variable domain in full, with the rest retrieved from reference TRBV7-9 and TRBJ1-2, is DTGVSQNPRHKITKRGQNVTFRCDPISEHNRLYWYRQTLGQGPEFLTYFQNEAQLEKSRLLSDRFSAERPKGSFSTLEIQRTEQGDSAMYLCASSLSRVFYGYTFGSGTRLTVV.

As concerns this clonotype: A much larger clonotype is one base distant, so this may be a read error. CDR3 coding DNA: TGTGCCTGCGGGACAGACAAATCCTACGAGCAGTACTTC. Translated: CACGTDKSYEQYF. The V gene is TRBV7-9, the J gene TRBJ2-7, with D possibly TRBD1 on 7 matching bases. Germline V lookup: CDR1 SEHNR, CDR2 FQNEAQ (reference sequence). V gave up 11 bases and J gave up 1 base, with 15 bases separating them. This CDR3 is 13 amino acids long.

Concerning this clonotype itself: A much larger clone lies one base from this, so it may be a read error. V is TRBV28 and J is TRBJ2-5, with 7 bases identical to TRBD2. The length of the CDR3 is 14 residues. J lost 8 bases, V lost 3 bases, and 9 bases had no gene match. Germline CDR1 reads MDHEN; CDR2 reads SYDVKM. This chain's CDR3 is CASSFYEGGDTQYF. CDR3 DNA sequence: TGTGCCAGCAGTTTTTATGAGGGAGGGGATACCCAGTACTTC. The full variable domain, rest sourced from reference TRBV28 and TRBJ2-5, is DVKVTQSSRYLVKRTGEKVFLECVQDMDHENMFWYRQDPGLGLRLIYFSYDVKMKEKGDIPEGYSVSREKKERFSLILESASTNQTSMYLCASSFYEGGDTQYFGPGTRLLVL.

In regard to this clonotype: Because the CDR3 is missing its conserved closing phenylalanine or tryptophan, this is likely a read error. V is TRBV11-2 and J is TRBJ2-1, with D tentatively TRBD2 (5 bases). Germline assignment: CDR1 SGHAT and CDR2 FQNNGV. The CDR3 runs 17 residues. CDR3 DNA: TGTACCAGCAGCTCAGATCAACGGGGTATAGTCTACAATGAGCAGTTCCTC. Protein product: CTSSSDQRGIVYNEQFL.

Regarding this clonotype: A much larger clonotype is one base distant, so this may be a read error. This chain links TRBV30 with TRBJ2-1; D not resolved. The germline CDR1 and CDR2 sequences are GTSNPN and SVGIG (reference sequence). This CDR3 region has 12 residues. The CDR3 coding sequence is TGTGTCTGGAGTGGCCGACCGACCTTGCGGTTCTTC. It specifies CVWSGRPTLRFF.

As concerns this clonotype: At one end, the junction sequence differs from germline, possibly due to a read error. The gene calls are TRBV6-2 or TRBV6-3 and TRBJ2-1; TRBD2 matches at 13 bases. Per the germline V gene, CDR1 is MNHEY and CDR2 is SVGEGT. The CDR3 spans 15 residues. The CDR3 here is CASSPTSGGAAEQFF. DNA of the CDR3: TGTGCCAGCAGTCCAACTAGCGGGGGGGCCGCTGAGCAATTCTTC.

This chain joins TRBV18 and TRBJ1-1; D may be TRBD1 (5 bases). Germline-derived CDR1 and CDR2 are KGHSH and LQKENI. There are 13 residues in the CDR3. The V gene lost 8 bases and the J gene lost 0 bases, with 10 bases spanning the gap. This chain's CDR3 is CASATGLNTEAFF. The CDR3 region has the DNA TGTGCCAGCGCTACAGGCTTGAACACTGAAGCTTTCTTT.

The chain has TRBV6-5 and TRBJ2-3; TRBD1 matches at 8 bases. The CDR3 extends over 18 amino acids. The V segment lost 5 bases and the J segment 0 bases; nucleotides outside the gene matches: 13. Germline lookup yields CDR1 MNHEY and CDR2 SVGAGI. CDR3 residues: CASSPGQGGIYSTDTQYF. The CDR3 DNA reads TGTGCCAGCAGTCCCGGACAGGGCGGGATCTACAGCACAGATACGCAGTATTTT.

Turning to this clonotype: One end of the junction varies from germline; a read error may be responsible. The V call is TRBV4-2, the J call TRBJ2-4; perhaps D is TRBD1 or TRBD2 (6 bases each). Germline CDR1 is LGHNA and CDR2 is YNFKEQ. This CDR3 is built from 15 residues. The CDR3 nucleotides read TGTGCCAACAGCCAAGACGATCAACCGGGGGACATTCAGTATTTC. This codes for CANSQDDQPGDIQYF.

Points on this clonotype: Since a much larger clone is just one base distant, this may be a read error. The rearrangement uses TRBV30 and TRBJ1-6; D is unresolved. The CDR3 runs 15 residues. Germline values: CDR1 GTSNPN, CDR2 SVGIG (reference sequence). CDR3 residues: CAWSWTGDYNSPLQF. The CDR3 DNA is TGTGCCTGGAGTTGGACCGGGGATTATAATTCACCCCTCCAATTT.

The chain employs TRBV21-1 and TRBJ2-1; TRBD2 is the table's D call, not checked against the DNA. TRBV21-1 is shown as a pseudogene. The CDR3 contains 13 residues. As DNA, the CDR3 is TGTGCCAGCAGCACCGAGGGAGTCAATGAGCAGTTCTTC. Amino acid sequence: CASSTEGVNEQFF.

This clonotype turned up a few times. DNA for the CDR3: TGTGCCATCAGCCGCACAGGAACTAATGAAGAACCGTTTTTT. Its translation is CAISRTGTNEEPFF. This chain connects TRBV10-3 to TRBJ1-4, with D tentatively TRBD1 (5 bases). The CDR3 extends over 14 amino acids. With 6 bases removed from V and 16 bases from J, the gap between germline ends came to 24 bases. Germline CDR1 and CDR2: ENHRY and SYGVKD.

As regards this clonotype: As the CDR3 is not closed by the conserved phenylalanine or tryptophan, this likely results from a read error. The chain has TRBV7-9 and TRBJ2-2; D call uncertain. CDR3 length equals 11 residues. Germline V gene lookup returns CDR1 SEHNR and CDR2 FQNEAQ (reference sequence). The CDR3 DNA follows: TGTGTCAGCAGCTCCACCGGGGAGCTGTTTTTG. Translation: CVSSSTGELFL.

Turning to this clonotype: This could be a read error, since a much larger clone is one nucleotide away. In this CDR3 the conserved last residue, phenylalanine or tryptophan, is missing, so a read error is likely. V and J are TRBV28 and TRBJ1-5; possibly TRBD1 for D (5 bases). The CDR3 runs to 14 residues. Per germline, CDR1 MDHEN and CDR2 SYDVKM. Trimming cost V 6 bases and J 3 bases, with 12 bases left between them. CDR3 bases: TGTGCCAGCAGGGGGGACGTTCCCAATCAGCCCCAGCATTTA. This sequence encodes CASRGDVPNQPQHL.

Notes on this clonotype: The CDR3 end shows no conserved phenylalanine or tryptophan, and so a read error is likely. This chain links TRBV28 with TRBJ2-7; tentatively, D is TRBD1 or TRBD2 (6 bases each). This CDR3 spans 15 amino acids. Germline lookup yields CDR1 MDHEN and CDR2 SYDVKM. The CDR3 bases are TGTGCTAGCGGCTTTTTGGGGACACCCAACTACGAGCAGTACATC. This gives the protein CASGFLGTPNYEQYI.

This clonotype was picked up many times. The rearrangement links TRBV12-3 or TRBV12-4 to TRBJ1-4, with D possibly being TRBD1 (6 bases). Trimming cost V 6 bases and J 8 bases, with 16 bases left between them. The CDR3 runs 14 residues. DNA of the CDR3: TGTGCCAGCAGGAAGACAGGTGGCAAAGAAAAACTGTTTTTT. Protein sequence: CASRKTGGKEKLFF.

Details on this clonotype: At one end the junction does not follow the germline gene, possibly because of a read error. The rearrangement joins TRBV5-6 to TRBJ2-7; D ambiguous. Germline-derived CDR1 and CDR2 are SGHDT and YYEEEE. The CDR3 runs to 15 residues. CDR3 nucleotides: TGTGCCAGCAGCCCCACGGCCACAAGGTCCCACGAGCAGTACTTT. Translation gives CASSPTATRSHEQYF.